These 17 T cell receptor beta chains share one sample of origin, sequenced in a study of T cells after yellow fever vaccination. Each CDR3 protein gets one entry after TCRdb re-called the 5' RACE reads with MiXCR. The sample yields a few hundred thousand distinct CDR3 sequences, 6.5% to 8.5% seen once. The specimen comprised PBMCs, sampled roughly 46 days after the first yellow fever vaccination. These receptors originate from a man younger than 35 who received the YFV17D yellow fever vaccine.

This clonotype was seen only a few times. This chain links TRBV11-1 with TRBJ2-1; 13 nucleotides line up with TRBD2. After removal of 5 bases from V and 4 bases from J, the junction contained 11 bases not matched to a gene. Germline CDR1 is SGHAT and CDR2 is FQDESV (reference sequence). The CDR3 has 18 residues. The CDR3 nucleotides read TGTGCCAGCAGCCCGCCGGATGGACTAGCGGGGGTATACAATGAGCAGTTCTTC. This translates into CASSPPDGLAGVYNEQFF.

The sample holds a few counts of this clonotype. The CDR3: CASSQWGDPLADSTDTQYF. CDR3 nucleotides: TGTGCCAGCAGCCAATGGGGGGACCCCCTAGCGGATAGCACAGATACGCAGTATTTT. J is TRBJ2-3 and V is TRBV4-2; 7 bases match TRBD2. In germline, CDR1 is LGHNA, CDR2 YNFKEQ. The CDR3 covers 19 residues. The V segment lost 2 bases and the J segment 0 bases; nucleotides outside the gene matches: 14.

The chain joins TRBV7-3 to TRBJ1-5; 7 nucleotides line up with TRBD1. V lost 3 bases to trimming and J lost 4 bases; unmatched junction nucleotides: 6. The CDR3 is 15 amino acids. Germline V gene lookup returns CDR1 SGHTA and CDR2 FQGTGA. The DNA of the CDR3 is TGTGCCAGCAGCTTCTACCGGGACAGAAATCAGCCCCAGCATTTT. Translated: CASSFYRDRNQPQHF.

The CDR3 protein is CASTLGSNQPQHF. CDR3 sequence (DNA): TGTGCCAGCACGTTAGGGAGCAATCAGCCCCAGCATTTT. The chain has TRBV2 and TRBJ1-5; D is unresolved. Trimming shortened V by 7 bases and J by 1 base, and 8 bases separated the two germline ends. There are 13 residues in the CDR3. Germline assignment: CDR1 SNHLY and CDR2 FYNNEI.

The sample holds a few counts of this clonotype. This rearrangement joins TRBV4-3 to TRBJ2-5; 7 nucleotides match TRBD1. V gave up 1 base and J gave up 5 bases; unmatched junction bases: 7. The CDR3 runs to 15 residues. Germline CDR1 reads LGHNA; CDR2 reads YSLEER. The CDR3 nucleotides read TGCGCCAGCAGCCAAGGACAGGGTGGCGGGGAGACCCAGTACTTC. This translates into CASSQGQGGGETQYF.

The sample holds many counts of this clonotype. The genes are TRBV6-6 and TRBJ1-2; D is unresolved. The CDR3 runs 13 residues. V lost 5 bases to trimming and J lost 1 base, with 8 bases between them. Germline values: CDR1 MNHNY, CDR2 SVGAGI (reference sequence). The CDR3 bases are TGTGCCAGCAGTCTCCAAGTTAACTATGGCTACACCTTC. It yields the protein CASSLQVNYGYTF.

For this clonotype: The junction does not match germline at one end; this may be a read error. The V and J genes are TRBV7-7 and TRBJ2-5; 7 bases line up with TRBD2. The length of the CDR3 is 15 residues. From germline, CDR1 is SSHAT and CDR2 FNYEAQ (reference sequence). CDR3 region: CASSFKPAGLETQYF. In DNA form, the CDR3 reads TGTGCTAGCAGCTTTAAGCCAGCGGGGTTGGAGACCCAGTACTTC.

This clonotype was seen a handful of times. The chain is built from TRBV7-9 and TRBJ1-1, with D possibly matching TRBD1 (5 bases). This CDR3 spans 16 amino acids. CDR1 and CDR2 from the germline V gene are SEHNR and FQNEAQ (reference sequence). V shed 5 bases and J shed 1 base, with 17 bases lying between them. The CDR3 DNA reads TGTGCCAGCAGCCCGGAGCCTGGGGGGTGGAACACTGAAGCTTTCTTT. Translating it yields CASSPEPGGWNTEAFF.

In its sample, this clonotype was seen a few times. The chain combines TRBV14 with TRBJ2-1; maybe TRBD1 (5 bases). CDR3 length equals 11 residues. Per the germline V gene, CDR1 is SGHDN and CDR2 is FVKESK. The ends were cut back, 11 bases at V and 3 bases at J, with 8 bases in the middle. CDR3 in amino acids: CARRGYNEQFF. The DNA of the CDR3 is TGTGCCCGTAGGGGCTACAATGAGCAGTTCTTC.

This clonotype showed up just a few times. The chain carries TRBV4-2 and TRBJ2-1, with 8 nucleotides matching TRBD2. V shed 3 bases and J 4 bases; nucleotides not matched to a gene: 11. The CDR3 runs 17 residues. The germline gives CDR1 LGHNA, CDR2 YNFKEQ. The CDR3 region has the DNA TGTGCCAGCAGCCAGGTCCGGCTCGGGGGGGGATACAATGAGCAGTTCTTC. Amino acid sequence: CASSQVRLGGGYNEQFF.

In this sample, this clonotype turned up many times. The rearrangement joins TRBV5-1 to TRBJ2-1, with 11 bases fitting TRBD2. The CDR3 has 15 amino acids. V shed 4 bases and J 3 bases; nucleotides not matched to a gene: 3. From germline, CDR1 is SGHRS and CDR2 YFSETQ. The CDR3 loop reads CASSLAGGLYNEQFF. DNA for the CDR3: TGCGCCAGCAGCCTAGCGGGGGGCCTCTACAATGAGCAGTTCTTC. Full variable domain (remainder filled in from reference TRBV5-1 and TRBJ2-1): KAGVTQTPRYLIKTRGQQVTLSCSPISGHRSVSWYQQTPGQGLQFLFEYFSETQRNKGNFPGRFSGRQFSNSRSEMNVSTLELGDSALYLCASSLAGGLYNEQFFGPGTRLTVL.

This clonotype showed up just a few times. The chain couples TRBV6-5 to TRBJ2-7; the D is unclear. Germline CDR1 MNHEY, CDR2 SVGAGI. This CDR3 contains 14 residues. V lost 0 bases and J lost 3, with 9 bases in between. The CDR3 region has the DNA TGTGCCAGCAGTTACTCGATAGGGTTCTACGAGCAGTACTTC. Residues: CASSYSIGFYEQYF.

In its sample, this clonotype was seen a few times. The chain carries TRBV7-8 and TRBJ1-5; D gene unclear. Per the germline V gene, CDR1 is SGHVS and CDR2 is FQNEAQ. The CDR3 runs 13 residues. V was cut by 6 bases and J by 7 bases, with 13 bases left in between. The CDR3 reads CASSKWGRQPQHF. CDR3 DNA sequence: TGTGCCAGCAGTAAATGGGGAAGGCAGCCCCAGCATTTT. The full variable domain, in which reference TRBV7-8 and TRBJ1-5 provide the parts outside the CDR3, is GAGVSQSPRYKVAKRGQDVALRCDPISGHVSLFWYQQALGQGPEFLTYFQNEAQLDKSGLPSDRFFAERPEGSVSTLKIQRTQQEDSAVYLCASSKWGRQPQHFGDGTRLSIL.

The chain couples TRBV7-9 to TRBJ2-1; 9 bases agree with TRBD2. The length of the CDR3 is 15 residues. With 3 bases clipped from V and 3 bases from J, the junction kept 3 bases outside the gene matches. CDR1 SEHNR and CDR2 FQNEAQ come from the germline V gene (reference sequence). The DNA of the CDR3 is TGTGCCAGCAGCTTTACAGCGGGGGGCTACAATGAGCAGTTCTTC. As protein: CASSFTAGGYNEQFF. Using reference TRBV7-9 and TRBJ2-1 for the parts outside the CDR3, the full variable domain is DTGVSQNPRHKITKRGQNVTFRCDPISEHNRLYWYRQTLGQGPEFLTYFQNEAQLEKSRLLSDRFSAERPKGSFSTLEIQRTEQGDSAMYLCASSFTAGGYNEQFFGPGTRLTVL.

The chain uses TRBV7-2 and TRBJ2-3; no firm D call. The CDR3 loop spans 13 amino acids. V was shortened by 0 bases and J by 3 bases, with 4 bases between the two germline ends. The germline gives CDR1 SGHTA, CDR2 FQGNSA. The CDR3 DNA reads TGTGCCAGCAGCTTAGCCGAAACAGATACGCAGTATTTT. As protein: CASSLAETDTQYF.

This clonotype was seen ten or more times. This chain joins TRBV7-2 and TRBJ2-2, with D unresolved. The CDR3 loop spans 14 amino acids. Trimming took 3 bases from V and 3 from J, leaving 8 bases between them. The germline V gene has CDR1 SGHTA and CDR2 FQGNSA. The CDR3 here is CASSFRLHTGELFF. The CDR3, as DNA: TGTGCCAGCAGCTTTAGACTTCACACCGGGGAGCTGTTTTTT.

The chain couples TRBV5-5 to TRBJ1-2; 8 bases are a match to TRBD1. After removal of 4 bases from V and 7 bases from J, the junction contained 9 bases not matched to a gene. The CDR3 consists of 14 residues. Germline CDR1 and CDR2: SGHKS and YYEKEE (reference sequence). In DNA form, the CDR3 reads TGTGCCAGCAGCCTGGACAGGGTGAGCATTGGCTACACCTTC. It translates to CASSLDRVSIGYTF.